This entry lists 27 T cell receptor beta chains sequenced from one sample in a study of T cell repertoires in cytomegalovirus infection. TCRdb re-called the reads with MiXCR, one entry per CDR3 protein. The sample records almost 550,000 distinct CDR3 sequences, about 15% being singletons. Sequencing used CD8+ T cells from PBMCs. All receptors come from a human donor in good health (CMV status not recorded). Some clones in this sample may be carry-over from other donors' samples.

This clonotype was detected many times. The rearrangement links TRBV7-8 to TRBJ1-1; D gene uncertain. Trimming took off 1 base at V and 1 base at J, with 10 bases between the two ends. Germline V lookup: CDR1 SGHVS, CDR2 FQNEAQ. This CDR3 is built from 15 residues. CDR3 sequence (DNA): TGTGCCAGCAGCTTAGGCCGGGATTGGAACACTGAAGCTTTCTTT. It specifies CASSLGRDWNTEAFF.

The rearrangement uses TRBV7-2 and TRBJ2-7; a weak D match, TRBD1 (6 bases). Per the germline V gene, CDR1 is SGHTA and CDR2 is FQGNSA. This CDR3 is built from 15 residues. The V end lost 1 base, the J end lost 1 base, and 11 bases lay between the germline ends. This CDR3 reads CASSLEAGESYEQYV. CDR3 sequence (DNA): TGTGCCAGCAGCTTAGAGGCAGGGGAGTCCTACGAGCAGTACGTC.

This chain uses TRBV3-1 with TRBJ1-1; D is undetermined. The CDR3 consists of 14 residues. CDR1 and CDR2 from the germline V gene are LGHDT and YNNKEL (reference sequence). V lost 0 bases and J 4 bases, leaving 9 bases between the germline ends. The DNA for the CDR3 is TGTGCCAGCAGCCAAGATGTAGGGCTCACTGAAGCTTTCTTT. Amino acids: CASSQDVGLTEAFF.

Concerning this clonotype: A much more abundant neighbour one base away suggests this may be a read error. The chain's CDR3 is CASSTPLITGELFF. CDR3 DNA: TGTGCCAGTAGTACACCTCTCATAACCGGGGAGCTGTTTTTT. V usage is TRBV19 and J usage is TRBJ2-2, with unresolved D. CDR3 size: 14 residues. Trimming pared 4 bases from V and 5 bases from J, leaving 11 bases between. Germline V CDR1 and CDR2: LNHDA, SQIVND (reference sequence).

This clonotype was counted ten times or more. J is TRBJ2-1 and V is TRBV12-3 or TRBV12-4; TRBD1 matches at 8 bases. The CDR3 runs 16 residues. The trim removed 5 bases at V and 5 bases at J, leaving 11 bases unmatched. Written as DNA, the CDR3 is TGTGCCAGCAGTAAACCCGGACAGGGTTATAACAATGAGCAGTTCTTC. It is translated as CASSKPGQGYNNEQFF.

V and J are TRBV3-1 and TRBJ2-5, with unresolved D. V shed 0 bases and J shed 0 bases, with 5 bases lying between them. The CDR3 sequence is 14 residues long. Per germline, CDR1 LGHDT and CDR2 YNNKEL (reference sequence). CDR3 sequence (DNA): TGTGCCAGCAGCCAAGAGGTGTACCAAGAGACCCAGTACTTC. This codes for CASSQEVYQETQYF.

This clonotype was counted ten times or more. The V gene is TRBV10-3, the J gene TRBJ1-1; no firm D call. Trimming removed 7 bases from V and 8 bases from J, with 26 bases in between. The CDR3 sequence is 16 residues long. Germline V CDR1 and CDR2: ENHRY, SYGVKD. Here the CDR3 DNA reads TGTGCCATCAATTTTTCAGAGGGCGGCGGCACGAAGGAAGCTTTCTTT. This gives the protein CAINFSEGGGTKEAFF.

The V and J genes are TRBV13 and TRBJ1-2; 8 nucleotides line up with TRBD1. J gave up 5 bases and V 4 bases, and 9 bases lay outside the gene matches. Germline V CDR1 and CDR2: PRHDT, FYEKMQ (reference sequence). The CDR3 extends over 15 amino acids. CDR3 coding DNA: TGTGCCAGCAGCTCCGGCAGGGGGCTTTGGTATGGCTACACCTTC. It yields the protein CASSSGRGLWYGYTF.

This clonotype has more than one count but fewer than ten. The chain combines TRBV15 with TRBJ2-4; tentatively, D is TRBD1 or TRBD2 (5 bases each). The V end lost 5 bases, the J end lost 3 bases, and 14 bases lay between the germline ends. The germline V gene encodes CDR1 LNHNV and CDR2 YYDKDF (reference sequence). The CDR3 is 15 residues long. CDR3 sequence: CATSAVRGVKNIQYF. The CDR3 DNA follows: TGTGCCACCAGCGCCGTACGAGGGGTCAAAAACATTCAGTACTTC.

This rearrangement joins TRBV2 to TRBJ1-2; D may be TRBD1 (6 bases). Looked up from germline, CDR1 is SNHLY and CDR2 is FYNNEI. This CDR3 contains 12 residues. Trimming left V 8 bases short and J 4 bases short, with 11 bases between. The CDR3 DNA follows: TGTGCCAGCCCTCAGGGGCGCTATGGCTACACCTTC. This gives the protein CASPQGRYGYTF.

This clonotype was counted at least ten times. The V call is TRBV7-8, the J call TRBJ2-5, with a possible D match to TRBD2 (6 bases). CDR1 is SGHVS, CDR2 FQNEAQ, per germline. With 5 bases removed from V and 5 bases from J, the gap between germline ends came to 21 bases. The CDR3 consists of 16 residues. CDR3 sequence: CASSLVHWRAGETQYF. The CDR3 coding sequence is TGTGCCAGCAGCCTAGTCCATTGGAGGGCCGGGGAGACCCAGTACTTC.

This clonotype occurred many times. V gene TRBV6-5 combines with J gene TRBJ2-3, with TRBD2 matching over 7 bases. The CDR3 has 15 amino acids. Germline-derived CDR1 and CDR2 are MNHEY and SVGAGI. The J segment lost 6 bases and the V segment lost 1 base, leaving 7 bases of the junction unmatched. Here the CDR3 DNA reads TGTGCCAGCAGTTACTATAGTGGGGGGGAGGATACGCAGTATTTT. Translated, it gives CASSYYSGGEDTQYF.

A few counts support this clonotype. The chain has TRBV7-9 and TRBJ1-2; possibly TRBD1 for D (6 bases). Trimming shortened V by 1 base and J by 8 bases, and 11 bases separated the two germline ends. The CDR3 sequence is 13 residues long. From germline, CDR1 is SEHNR and CDR2 FQNEAQ (reference sequence). In DNA form, the CDR3 reads TGTGCCAGCAGCTTAGGGGGGCTTCAGGGCTACACCTTC. Translating it yields CASSLGGLQGYTF.

The V gene is TRBV20-1, the J gene TRBJ1-1; D is unresolved. The CDR3 has 13 residues. CDR1 is DFQATT and CDR2 is SNEGSKA in the germline V gene (reference sequence). V lost 4 bases and J lost 1, with 10 bases in between. The CDR3 loop reads CSATLPGNTEAFF. The DNA of the CDR3 is TGCAGTGCTACCCTCCCAGGGAACACTGAAGCTTTCTTT.

This clonotype was detected ten times or more. V is TRBV7-9 and J is TRBJ2-2; D could derive from TRBD1 or TRBD2 (5 bases each). This CDR3 has 18 amino acids. Germline loops: CDR1 SEHNR, CDR2 FQNEAQ (reference sequence). The V end lost 8 bases, the J end lost 3 bases, and 25 bases lay between the germline ends. As DNA, the CDR3 is TGTGCCAGCGGGGCAGGACCGGGGCCAGGAAGGTACACCGGGGAGCTGTTTTTT. Translated, it gives CASGAGPGPGRYTGELFF.

The V call is TRBV10-2, the J call TRBJ2-7; D is unclear. CDR3 length: 16 amino acids. V lost 1 base and J 0 bases, leaving 13 bases between the germline ends. Looked up from germline, CDR1 is WSHSY and CDR2 is SAAADI. The CDR3 region is CASSEYPAPSSYEQYF. For the CDR3, the DNA is TGCGCCAGCAGTGAGTATCCAGCTCCTAGCTCCTACGAGCAGTACTTC.

The chain links TRBV7-9 to TRBJ1-2, with a weak D call TRBD1 (5 bases). CDR1 is SEHNR, CDR2 FQNEAQ, per germline (reference sequence). The CDR3 totals 14 residues. V was clipped by 7 bases and J by 5 bases, with 17 bases between them. DNA of the CDR3: TGTGCCAGCACGGGTCGGGGCGGAGGGTATGGCTACACCTTC. Its protein product is CASTGRGGGYGYTF.

This clonotype was seen a few times. This chain uses TRBV4-1 with TRBJ2-7, with 8 bases aligning to TRBD2. The CDR3 sequence is 19 residues long. Germline V CDR1 and CDR2: MGHRA, YSYEKL. Trimming cost V 0 bases and J 0 bases; bases outside gene matches: 13. CDR3 nucleotide sequence: TGCGCCAGCAGCCAAGATCACGGCGGGAGGTCTTCTCCCTCCTACGAGCAGTACTTC. It is translated as CASSQDHGGRSSPSYEQYF.

This clonotype was seen more than once but under ten times. The chain uses TRBV30 and TRBJ1-2; 9 bases match TRBD1. Germline loops: CDR1 GTSNPN, CDR2 SVGIG (reference sequence). The CDR3 totals 15 residues. J was trimmed by 4 bases and V by 0 bases; bases with no gene match: 6. For the CDR3, the DNA is TGTGCCTGGAGTGTGTGGACAGGGGATCCCTATGGCTACACCTTC. Translated: CAWSVWTGDPYGYTF. Drawing the rest from reference TRBV30 and TRBJ1-2, the complete variable domain is SQTIHQWPATLVQPVGSPLSLECTVEGTSNPNLYWYRQAAGRGLQLLFYSVGIGQISSEVPQNLSASRPQDRQFILSSKKLLLSDSGFYLCAWSVWTGDPYGYTFGSGTRLTVV.

A word on this clonotype: One end of the junction fails to match germline, which may point to a read error. The chain combines TRBV20-1 with TRBJ1-5, with 7 bases identical to TRBD1. CDR1 DFQATT and CDR2 SNEGSKA come from the germline V gene (reference sequence). The CDR3 is 18 amino acids. The CDR3 DNA sequence: TGCAGTGCAAGAGAAGGTGGGATTAGAGAGGGGGCGAATCAGCCCCAGCATTTT. Its protein product is CSAREGGIREGANQPQHF.

The chain uses TRBV4-1 and TRBJ2-7, with D possibly TRBD1 on 6 matching bases. The CDR3 extends over 13 amino acids. V gave up 5 bases and J gave up 2 bases, with 10 bases separating them. CDR1 and CDR2 (germline): MGHRA, YSYEKL. The CDR3 is CASSTGTTYEQYF. The CDR3 region has the DNA TGCGCCAGCAGCACCGGGACAACCTACGAGCAGTACTTC.

This chain connects TRBV7-3 to TRBJ2-2; tentatively, D is TRBD2 (6 bases). V gave up 4 bases and J gave up 1 base, with 10 bases separating them. This CDR3 region has 15 residues. Per germline, CDR1 SGHTA and CDR2 FQGTGA. CDR3 nucleotides: TGTGCCAGCAGCTCGGACTACCAGAACACCGGGGAGCTGTTTTTT. Protein: CASSSDYQNTGELFF.

The sample holds many counts of this clonotype. The V gene is TRBV12-3 or TRBV12-4, the J gene TRBJ2-7; TRBD2 agrees at 15 bases. The CDR3 covers 14 residues. V shed 3 bases and J 7 bases; nucleotides not matched to a gene: 1. The CDR3 nucleotides are TGTGCCAGCAGTTTCGGACTAGCGGGGGGGGAGCAGTACTTC. Protein: CASSFGLAGGEQYF.

Ten or more counts support this clonotype. CDR3 amino acids: CASSISKNIQYF. Written as DNA, the CDR3 is TGTGCCAGTAGTATTTCCAAAAACATTCAGTACTTC. This chain connects TRBV19 to TRBJ2-4, with D unresolved. This CDR3 has 12 amino acids. The ends were cut back, 3 bases at V and 2 bases at J, with 2 bases in the middle. The germline V gene encodes CDR1 LNHDA and CDR2 SQIVND (reference sequence).

The V gene is TRBV5-1, the J gene TRBJ1-1, with D tentatively TRBD1 (5 bases). The CDR3 is made up of 16 amino acids. The V and J ends lost 0 bases and 7 bases respectively, with 19 bases between them. The V gene's germline CDR1 is SGHRS and CDR2 YFSETQ. The CDR3 DNA follows: TGCGCCAGCAGCTTGGAAGGCTCCAGGGCGGGGAGTGAAGCTTTCTTT. It translates to CASSLEGSRAGSEAFF.

This clonotype has at least ten counts. V usage is TRBV4-1 and J usage is TRBJ2-1; 7 nucleotides align to TRBD2. V shed 1 base and J 1 base; nucleotides not matched to a gene: 10. The CDR3 runs 18 residues. The germline CDR1 and CDR2 sequences are MGHRA and YSYEKL. DNA for the CDR3: TGCGCCAGCAGCCAAGTTTCTGGCCGGGACTATTCCTACAATGAGCAGTTCTTC. It specifies CASSQVSGRDYSYNEQFF.

This clonotype was recorded at least ten times. V is TRBV7-3 and J is TRBJ2-3; D might be TRBD2 (5 bases). V dropped 1 base and J dropped 3 bases, with 5 bases sitting between them. The CDR3 has 13 residues. In germline, CDR1 is SGHTA, CDR2 FQGTGA. This chain's CDR3 is CASSLIATDTQYF. In DNA, the CDR3 is TGTGCCAGCAGCTTAATAGCGACAGATACGCAGTATTTT.